This T cell receptor (beta chain) was sequenced for a study of cytomegalovirus exposure and HLA in healthy donors. For the study at large: The 120 or so validation repertoires, a later analysis reported, used the same platform as the 550 to 800 first-cohort repertoires.

Sequenced by immunoSEQ multiplex PCR; TCRdb stores in-frame clones only, minus some. The sample lists roughly 250,000 clones; around nine tenths were seen once. About this clone itself: Its antigen remains unidentified.

CDR1 is MDHEN and CDR2 is SYDVKM in the germline V gene. This CDR3 region has 14 residues. Trimming stripped 7 bases from V and 6 bases from J, with 16 bases between. Whole-study results and caveats: The classifier reportedly diagnosed cytomegalovirus status with high specificity and sensitivity. The authors listed roughly 150 TCR beta chains as cytomegalovirus-associated. Clusters of TCRs from the first cohort tended to co-occur in the 100 to 150 validation repertoires (as a later analysis found).

The chain has TRBV28 and TRBJ1-5; TRBD1 is a possible D gene (6 bases). Sequences were obtained from PBMCs. The TCR was taken from a man aged 18-30 years in good health and CMV-seronegative. CDR3 loop: CASTLREGGQPQHF. The CDR3 region has the DNA TGTGCCAGCACCCTCAGGGAAGGGGGTCAGCCCCAGCATTTT.